Sequencing of this TCR beta chain was carried out in a study of cytomegalovirus exposure and HLA in healthy donors. Sequencing was performed with immunoSEQ multiplex PCR; in TCRdb, only in-frame clones are kept and a portion is missing. The sample lists approximately 120,000 clones; 94% were seen once. As for this clone: Its antigen is still unknown.

Study results and limitations: Reports described diagnosis of cytomegalovirus status by the classifier as highly specific and sensitive.

The CDR3 length is 16 residues. V was cut by 1 base and J by 2 bases, with 14 bases left in between. Germline V gene sequence: CDR1 SGHTA, CDR2 FQGNSA. This receptor was taken from a young woman in good health and CMV-seronegative. The sequenced sample was PBMCs. V gene TRBV7-2 combines with J gene TRBJ1-1; the D is unclear. The CDR3 region has the DNA TGTGCCAGCAGCTTAGAGTATGTCGGAGGCAACACTGAAGCTTTCTTT. This translates into CASSLEYVGGNTEAFF.